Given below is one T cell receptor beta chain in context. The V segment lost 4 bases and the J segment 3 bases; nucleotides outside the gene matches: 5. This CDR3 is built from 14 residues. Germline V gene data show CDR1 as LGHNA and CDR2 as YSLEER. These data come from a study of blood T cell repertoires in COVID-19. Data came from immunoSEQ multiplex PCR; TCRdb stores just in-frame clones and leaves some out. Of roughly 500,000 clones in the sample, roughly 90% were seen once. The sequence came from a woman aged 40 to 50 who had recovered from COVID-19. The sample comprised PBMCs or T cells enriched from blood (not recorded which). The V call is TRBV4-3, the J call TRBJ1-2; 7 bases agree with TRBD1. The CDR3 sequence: CASSRSDRDYGYTF. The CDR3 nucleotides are TGCGCCAGCAGCCGATCCGACAGGGACTATGGCTACACCTTC.